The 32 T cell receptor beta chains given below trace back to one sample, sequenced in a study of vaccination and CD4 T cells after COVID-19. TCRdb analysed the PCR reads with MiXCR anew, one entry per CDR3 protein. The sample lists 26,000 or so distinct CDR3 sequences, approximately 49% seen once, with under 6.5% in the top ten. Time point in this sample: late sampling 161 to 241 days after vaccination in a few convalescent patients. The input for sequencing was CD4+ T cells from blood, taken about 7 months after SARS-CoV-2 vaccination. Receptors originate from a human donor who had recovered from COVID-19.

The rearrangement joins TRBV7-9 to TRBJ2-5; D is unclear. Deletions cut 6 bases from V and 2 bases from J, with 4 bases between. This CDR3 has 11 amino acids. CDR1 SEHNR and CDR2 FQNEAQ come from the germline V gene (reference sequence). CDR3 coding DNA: TGTGCCAGCAGTCATCAAGAGACCCAGTACTTC. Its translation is CASSHQETQYF.

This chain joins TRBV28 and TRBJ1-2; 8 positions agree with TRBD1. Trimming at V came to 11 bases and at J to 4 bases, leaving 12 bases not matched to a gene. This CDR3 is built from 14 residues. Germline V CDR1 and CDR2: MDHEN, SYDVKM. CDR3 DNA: TGTGCCGGGACGAGACAGGGGACAATCTATGGCTACACCTTC. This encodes CAGTRQGTIYGYTF.

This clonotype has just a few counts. The DNA for the CDR3 is TGCAGTGCCCAAGACGCTAGACAGTCACCGGGAGACACTGAAGCTTTCTTT. This sequence encodes CSAQDARQSPGDTEAFF. The genes are TRBV20-1 and TRBJ1-1; D might be TRBD1 (5 bases). Trimming removed 6 bases from V and 3 bases from J, with 26 bases in between. The CDR3 runs to 17 residues. Germline CDR1 DFQATT, CDR2 SNEGSKA (reference sequence).

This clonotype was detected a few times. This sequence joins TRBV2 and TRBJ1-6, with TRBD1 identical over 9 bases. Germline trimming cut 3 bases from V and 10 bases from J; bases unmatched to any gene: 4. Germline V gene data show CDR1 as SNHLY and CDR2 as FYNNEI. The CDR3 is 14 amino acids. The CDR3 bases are TGTGCCAGCAGTGACAGGACAGGGGTATCACCCCTCCACTTT. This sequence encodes CASSDRTGVSPLHF.

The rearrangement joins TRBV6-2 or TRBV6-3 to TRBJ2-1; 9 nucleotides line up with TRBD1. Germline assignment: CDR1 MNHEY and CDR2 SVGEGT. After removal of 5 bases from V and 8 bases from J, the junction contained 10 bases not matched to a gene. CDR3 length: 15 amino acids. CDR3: CASSKPGQGVDEQFF. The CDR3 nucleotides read TGTGCCAGCAGTAAACCGGGACAGGGAGTCGATGAGCAGTTCTTC.

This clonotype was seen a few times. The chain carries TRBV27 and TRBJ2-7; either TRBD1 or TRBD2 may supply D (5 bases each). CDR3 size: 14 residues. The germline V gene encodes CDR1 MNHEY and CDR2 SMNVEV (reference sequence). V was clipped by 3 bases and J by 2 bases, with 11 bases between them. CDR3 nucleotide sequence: TGTGCCAGCAGTTTCCGGGACCGAGCCTACGAGCAGTACTTC. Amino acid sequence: CASSFRDRAYEQYF.

The CDR3: CASNTQALINEQFF. CDR3 DNA sequence: TGTGCCAGCAATACTCAGGCCTTGATCAATGAGCAGTTCTTC. The gene calls are TRBV2 and TRBJ2-1; no definite D call. The V gene lost 7 bases and the J gene lost 6 bases, with 16 bases spanning the gap. The germline V gene has CDR1 SNHLY and CDR2 FYNNEI. This CDR3 region has 14 residues.

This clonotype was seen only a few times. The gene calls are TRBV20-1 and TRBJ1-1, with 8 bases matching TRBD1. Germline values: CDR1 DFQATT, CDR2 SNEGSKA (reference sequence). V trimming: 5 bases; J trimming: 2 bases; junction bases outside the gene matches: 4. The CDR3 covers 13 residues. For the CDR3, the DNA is TGCAGTGCTGCGACAGGGGCAAACACTGAAGCTTTCTTT. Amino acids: CSAATGANTEAFF.

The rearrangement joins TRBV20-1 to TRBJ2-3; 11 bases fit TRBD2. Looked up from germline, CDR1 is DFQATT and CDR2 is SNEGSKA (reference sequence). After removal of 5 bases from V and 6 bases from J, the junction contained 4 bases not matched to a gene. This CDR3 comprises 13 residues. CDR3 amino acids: CSASGTSGDTQYF. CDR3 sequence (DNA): TGCAGTGCTTCCGGGACTAGCGGTGATACGCAGTATTTT.

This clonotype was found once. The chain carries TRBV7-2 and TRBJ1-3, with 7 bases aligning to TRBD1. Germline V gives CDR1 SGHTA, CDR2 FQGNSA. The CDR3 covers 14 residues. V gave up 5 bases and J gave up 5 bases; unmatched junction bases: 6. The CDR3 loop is CASSPRQGRNTIYF. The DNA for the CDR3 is TGTGCCAGCAGCCCCCGACAGGGTAGAAACACCATATATTTT.

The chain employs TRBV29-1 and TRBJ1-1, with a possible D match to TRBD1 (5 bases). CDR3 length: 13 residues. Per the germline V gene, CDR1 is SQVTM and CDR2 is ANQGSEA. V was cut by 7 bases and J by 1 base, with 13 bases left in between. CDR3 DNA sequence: TGCAGCGCCGCGGGACGGCAGAACACTGAAGCTTTCTTT. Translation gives CSAAGRQNTEAFF.

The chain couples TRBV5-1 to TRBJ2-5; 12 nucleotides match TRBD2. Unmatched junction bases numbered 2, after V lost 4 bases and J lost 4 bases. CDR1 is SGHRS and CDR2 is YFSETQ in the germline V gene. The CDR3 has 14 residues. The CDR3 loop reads CASSPTSGRETQYF. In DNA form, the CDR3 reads TGCGCCAGCAGCCCGACTAGCGGGAGAGAGACCCAGTACTTC.

In DNA form, the CDR3 reads TGTGCCAGCAGAAGGGCGAGCGGGGGAGATACGCAGTATTTT. Translated: CASRRASGGDTQYF. The chain has TRBV6-4 and TRBJ2-3; 8 bases align to TRBD2. From germline, CDR1 is MRHNA and CDR2 SNTAGT. This CDR3 spans 14 amino acids. The J segment lost 5 bases and the V segment lost 6 bases, leaving 7 bases of the junction unmatched.

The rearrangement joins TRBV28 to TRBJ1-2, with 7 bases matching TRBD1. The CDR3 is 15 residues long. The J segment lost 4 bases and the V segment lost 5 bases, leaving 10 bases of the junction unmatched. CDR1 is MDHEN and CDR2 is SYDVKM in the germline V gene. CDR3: CASSLTGLGGYGYTF. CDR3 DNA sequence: TGTGCCAGCAGTCTGACAGGGCTCGGGGGCTATGGCTACACCTTC.

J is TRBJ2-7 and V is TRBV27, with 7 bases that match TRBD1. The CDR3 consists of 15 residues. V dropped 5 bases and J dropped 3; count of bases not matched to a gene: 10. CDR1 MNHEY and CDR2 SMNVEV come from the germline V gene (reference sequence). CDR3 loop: CASSVRQGTNYEQYF. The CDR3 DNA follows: TGTGCCAGCAGTGTAAGACAGGGTACGAACTACGAGCAGTACTTC.

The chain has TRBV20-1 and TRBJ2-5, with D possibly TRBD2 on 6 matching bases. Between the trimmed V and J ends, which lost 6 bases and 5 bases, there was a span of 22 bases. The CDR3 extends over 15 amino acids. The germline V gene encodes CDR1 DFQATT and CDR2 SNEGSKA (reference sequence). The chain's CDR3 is CSAGDDGGTGETQYF. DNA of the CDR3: TGCAGTGCGGGGGACGACGGAGGGACTGGGGAGACCCAGTACTTC.

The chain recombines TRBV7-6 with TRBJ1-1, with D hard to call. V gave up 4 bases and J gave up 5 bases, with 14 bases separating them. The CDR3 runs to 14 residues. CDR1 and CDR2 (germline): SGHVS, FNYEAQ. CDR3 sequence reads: CASSSVPVRTEAFF. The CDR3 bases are TGTGCCAGCAGCTCCGTACCCGTCCGGACTGAAGCTTTCTTT. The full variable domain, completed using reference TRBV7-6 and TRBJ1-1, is GAGVSQSPRYKVTKRGQDVALRCDPISGHVSLYWYRQALGQGPEFLTYFNYEAQQDKSGLPNDRFSAERPEGSISTLTIQRTEQRDSAMYRCASSSVPVRTEAFFGQGTRLTVV.

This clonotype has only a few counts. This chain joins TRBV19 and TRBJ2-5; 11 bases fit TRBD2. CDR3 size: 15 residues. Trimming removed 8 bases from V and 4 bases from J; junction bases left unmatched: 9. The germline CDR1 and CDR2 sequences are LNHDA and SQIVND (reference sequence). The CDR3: CASRLAGGSRETQYF. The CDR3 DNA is TGTGCCAGTCGGCTAGCGGGAGGTTCTAGAGAGACCCAGTACTTC.

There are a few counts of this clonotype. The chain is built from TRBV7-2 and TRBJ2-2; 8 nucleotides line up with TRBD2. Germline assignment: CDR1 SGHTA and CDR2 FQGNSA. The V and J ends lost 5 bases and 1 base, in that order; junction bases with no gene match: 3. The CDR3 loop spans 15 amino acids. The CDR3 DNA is TGTGCCAGCAGCCGACTAGCGCTGAACACCGGGGAGCTGTTTTTT. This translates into CASSRLALNTGELFF.

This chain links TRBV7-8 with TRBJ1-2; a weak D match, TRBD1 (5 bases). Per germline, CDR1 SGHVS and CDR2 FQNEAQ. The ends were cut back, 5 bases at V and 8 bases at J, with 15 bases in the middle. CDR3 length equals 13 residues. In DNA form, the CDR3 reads TGTGCCAGCAGCCAAATGGGGACCCGGGGCTACACCTTC. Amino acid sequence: CASSQMGTRGYTF. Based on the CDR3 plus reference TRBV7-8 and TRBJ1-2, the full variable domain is GAGVSQSPRYKVAKRGQDVALRCDPISGHVSLFWYQQALGQGPEFLTYFQNEAQLDKSGLPSDRFFAERPEGSVSTLKIQRTQQEDSAVYLCASSQMGTRGYTFGSGTRLTVV.

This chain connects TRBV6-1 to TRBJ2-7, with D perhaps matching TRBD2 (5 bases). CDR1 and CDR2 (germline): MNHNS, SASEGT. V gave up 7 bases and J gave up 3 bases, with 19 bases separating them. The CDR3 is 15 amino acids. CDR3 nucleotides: TGTGCCAGCAACACCCCCGGGGATAAGGACTACGAGCAGTACTTC. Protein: CASNTPGDKDYEQYF.

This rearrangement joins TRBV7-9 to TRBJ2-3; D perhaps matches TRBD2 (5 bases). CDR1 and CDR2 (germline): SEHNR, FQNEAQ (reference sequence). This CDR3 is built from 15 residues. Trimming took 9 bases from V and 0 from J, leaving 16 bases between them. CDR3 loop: CARGLRGYSTDTQYF. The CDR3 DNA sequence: TGTGCCAGAGGACTCCGGGGATACAGCACAGATACGCAGTATTTT.

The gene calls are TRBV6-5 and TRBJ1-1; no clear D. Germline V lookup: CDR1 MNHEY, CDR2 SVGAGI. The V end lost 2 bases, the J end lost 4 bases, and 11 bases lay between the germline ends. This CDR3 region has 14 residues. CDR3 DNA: TGTGCCAGCAGTTACGCGGATGGAACCACTGAAGCTTTCTTT. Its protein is CASSYADGTTEAFF.

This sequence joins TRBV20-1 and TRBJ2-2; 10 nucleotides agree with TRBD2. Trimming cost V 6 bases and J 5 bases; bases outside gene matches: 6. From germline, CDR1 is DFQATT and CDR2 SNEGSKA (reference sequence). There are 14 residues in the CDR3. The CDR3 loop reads CSAPFSGGTGELFF. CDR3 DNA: TGCAGTGCCCCATTTAGCGGGGGGACCGGGGAGCTGTTTTTT.

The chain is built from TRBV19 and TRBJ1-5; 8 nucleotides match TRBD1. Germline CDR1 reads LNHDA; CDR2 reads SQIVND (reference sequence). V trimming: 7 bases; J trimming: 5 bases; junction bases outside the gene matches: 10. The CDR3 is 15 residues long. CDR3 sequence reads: CASTKDRVRDQPQHF. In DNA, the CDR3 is TGTGCCAGTACCAAGGACAGGGTCAGGGATCAGCCCCAGCATTTT.

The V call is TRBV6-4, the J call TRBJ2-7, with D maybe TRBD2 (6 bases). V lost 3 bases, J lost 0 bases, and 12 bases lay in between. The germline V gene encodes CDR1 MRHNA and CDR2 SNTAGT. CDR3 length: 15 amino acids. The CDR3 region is CASSDMLSGSYEQYF. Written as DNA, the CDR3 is TGTGCCAGCAGTGATATGCTTAGCGGCTCCTACGAGCAGTACTTC.

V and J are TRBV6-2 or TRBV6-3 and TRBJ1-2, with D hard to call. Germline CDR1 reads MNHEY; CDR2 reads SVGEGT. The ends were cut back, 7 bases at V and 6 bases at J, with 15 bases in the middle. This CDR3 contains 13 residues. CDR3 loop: CASTWVDSHGYTF. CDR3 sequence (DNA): TGTGCCAGCACCTGGGTTGACTCACATGGCTACACCTTC.

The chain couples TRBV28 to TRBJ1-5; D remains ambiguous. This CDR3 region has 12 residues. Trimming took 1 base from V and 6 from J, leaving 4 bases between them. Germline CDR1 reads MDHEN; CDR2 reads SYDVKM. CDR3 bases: TGTGCCAGCAGTTTATCGGGTCAGCCCCAGCATTTT. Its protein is CASSLSGQPQHF.

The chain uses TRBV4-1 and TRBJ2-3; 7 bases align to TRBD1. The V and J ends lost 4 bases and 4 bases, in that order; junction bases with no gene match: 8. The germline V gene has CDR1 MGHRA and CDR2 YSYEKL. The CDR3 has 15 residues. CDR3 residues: CASSLRQGSADTQYF. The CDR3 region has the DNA TGCGCCAGCAGCCTTCGACAGGGTAGCGCAGATACGCAGTATTTT.

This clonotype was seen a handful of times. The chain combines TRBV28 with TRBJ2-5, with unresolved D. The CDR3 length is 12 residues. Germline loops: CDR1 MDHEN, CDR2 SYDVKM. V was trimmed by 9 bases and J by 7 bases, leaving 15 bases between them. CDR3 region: CASLSYFGTQYF. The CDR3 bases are TGTGCCAGTTTATCTTATTTCGGGACCCAGTACTTC.

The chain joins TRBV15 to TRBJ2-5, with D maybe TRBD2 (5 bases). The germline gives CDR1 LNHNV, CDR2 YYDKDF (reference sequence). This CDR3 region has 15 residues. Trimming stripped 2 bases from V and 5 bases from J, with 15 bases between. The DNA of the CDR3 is TGTGCCACCAGCAGAATTCCCGGGGTAAAGGAGACCCAGTACTTC. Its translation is CATSRIPGVKETQYF.

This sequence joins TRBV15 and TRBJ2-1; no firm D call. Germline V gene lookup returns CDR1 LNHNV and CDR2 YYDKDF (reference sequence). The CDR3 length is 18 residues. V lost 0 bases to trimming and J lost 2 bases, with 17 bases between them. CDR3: CATSRDILLGGAYNEQFF. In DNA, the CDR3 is TGTGCCACCAGCAGAGATATCCTCCTTGGTGGTGCCTACAATGAGCAGTTCTTC.